A single sample gave rise to the 22 T cell receptor beta chains below, sequenced in a study of T cells in Graves' hyperthyroidism and ophthalmopathy. RNA transcripts yielded amplified TCR beta CDR3 regions. RT-PCR in the first round (using the HTBI primer set) targeted the TCR CDR3. MiXCR, applied by TCRdb to the multiplex PCR reads, yields one record per CDR3 protein. The sample has some 320,000 distinct CDR3 sequences; around 15% are singletons. Sequencing was done on a sample of blood. The receptors come from a woman between 35 and 50 years old with Graves' ophthalmopathy.

This clonotype was observed at least ten times. The chain recombines TRBV6-1 with TRBJ2-3; weak D call: TRBD2 (6 bases). Germline-derived CDR1 and CDR2 are MNHNS and SASEGT. The CDR3 length is 18 residues. Between the trimmed V and J ends, which lost 6 bases and 0 bases, there was a span of 22 bases. CDR3 DNA: TGTGCCAGCAGCCTAGGGACTTTGCCCCGATCTAGCACAGATACGCAGTATTTT. Translation: CASSLGTLPRSSTDTQYF.

This clonotype was counted at least ten times. Compared with germline, one end of the junction differs, possibly owing to a read error. The chain uses TRBV3-1 and TRBJ1-1; D remains unclear. From germline, CDR1 is LGHDT and CDR2 YNNKEL (reference sequence). This CDR3 contains 16 residues. The CDR3: CASRPTDLGRNAEAFF. Here the CDR3 DNA reads TGTGCCAGCAGACCTACCGATCTTGGCCGGAACGCTGAAGCTTTCTTT.

This clonotype came up many times. The rearrangement links TRBV30 to TRBJ2-3, with D perhaps being TRBD1 or TRBD2 (6 bases each). The V end was cut by 2 bases, the J end by 8 bases, with 14 bases between. The germline V gene has CDR1 GTSNPN and CDR2 SVGIG (reference sequence). The CDR3 length is 13 residues. CDR3 sequence (DNA): TGTGCCTGGAGTCTCCTGGGGGGCCCTACGCAGTATTTT. Translated, it gives CAWSLLGGPTQYF.

This clonotype was seen a handful of times. The V call is TRBV29-1, the J call TRBJ1-3; D is ambiguous. This CDR3 region has 14 residues. V was trimmed by 4 bases and J by 2 bases, leaving 12 bases between them. Looked up from germline, CDR1 is SQVTM and CDR2 is ANQGSEA. CDR3 protein: CSVAGWEAGNTIYF. Here the CDR3 DNA reads TGCAGCGTTGCTGGGTGGGAGGCTGGAAACACCATATATTTT.

There are many counts of this clonotype. This chain links TRBV20-1 with TRBJ2-7, with D maybe TRBD1 (6 bases). The V and J ends lost 4 bases and 6 bases respectively, with 16 bases between them. The germline gives CDR1 DFQATT, CDR2 SNEGSKA (reference sequence). The CDR3 has 13 residues. The CDR3 DNA is TGCAGTGCTACATTTACAGGGAAGGGCGAGCAGTACTTC. Its protein is CSATFTGKGEQYF.

In its sample, this clonotype was seen a few times. J is TRBJ1-4 and V is TRBV15; 9 bases align to TRBD1. The V segment lost 2 bases and the J segment 4 bases; nucleotides outside the gene matches: 8. Germline loops: CDR1 LNHNV, CDR2 YYDKDF (reference sequence). The CDR3 is 17 residues long. CDR3 sequence reads: CATSRSGTGPLNEKLFF. Here the CDR3 DNA reads TGTGCCACCAGCAGATCCGGGACAGGGCCCCTTAATGAAAAACTGTTTTTT.

This clonotype was detected only a few times. The V and J genes are TRBV2 and TRBJ2-7; tentatively, D is TRBD2 (6 bases). Germline CDR1 is SNHLY and CDR2 is FYNNEI. The CDR3 covers 13 residues. Trimming took 2 bases from V and 7 from J, leaving 12 bases between them. CDR3 residues: CASSEMRGGEQYF. CDR3 in DNA: TGTGCCAGCAGTGAAATGCGGGGTGGTGAGCAGTACTTC.

CDR3 sequence reads: CASSQGGTVHQPQHF. Written as DNA, the CDR3 is TGCGCCAGCAGCCAAGGGGGGACAGTACACCAGCCCCAGCATTTT. The J gene is TRBJ1-5, the V gene TRBV4-1; 7 positions match TRBD1. With V trimmed by 1 base and J by 7 bases, 7 bases remained unmatched. The CDR3 contains 15 residues. Germline V gene lookup returns CDR1 MGHRA and CDR2 YSYEKL.

The chain links TRBV7-6 to TRBJ2-2; the D gene is possibly TRBD1 (5 bases). V was clipped by 1 base and J by 0 bases, with 9 bases between them. CDR1 SGHVS and CDR2 FNYEAQ come from the germline V gene. The CDR3 covers 16 residues. The CDR3 sequence is CASSLVSGTNTGELFF. The CDR3 bases are TGTGCCAGCAGCTTAGTATCAGGGACGAACACCGGGGAGCTGTTTTTT.

The sample holds many counts of this clonotype. V usage is TRBV6-2 or TRBV6-3 and J usage is TRBJ2-2; the D gene could be TRBD1 or TRBD2 (5 bases each). The CDR3 loop spans 14 amino acids. Trimming removed 5 bases at V and 5 bases at J, with 12 bases between. Germline V gene data show CDR1 as MNHEY and CDR2 as SVGEGT. CDR3 in DNA: TGTGCCAGCAGTATGATGAGGGGAACCGGGGAGCTGTTTTTT. Encoded protein: CASSMMRGTGELFF.

This chain connects TRBV27 to TRBJ2-7; 9 nucleotides match TRBD1. Germline CDR1 and CDR2: MNHEY and SMNVEV (reference sequence). The CDR3 runs 16 residues. Trimming removed 3 bases from V and 2 bases from J; junction bases left unmatched: 8. CDR3 bases: TGTGCCAGCAGTTTCTCTGGGACAGGGTATCCCTACGAGCAGTACTTC. Translating it yields CASSFSGTGYPYEQYF.

There are a few counts of this clonotype. This rearrangement joins TRBV19 to TRBJ1-5, with D maybe TRBD1 (5 bases). Germline V gene data show CDR1 as LNHDA and CDR2 as SQIVND (reference sequence). Trimming left V 3 bases short and J 11 bases short, with 17 bases between. This CDR3 region has 14 residues. CDR3 sequence: CASSIRRGNVAQHF. The CDR3 bases are TGTGCCAGTAGTATCAGACGGGGGAATGTAGCCCAGCATTTT. Full variable domain (outside the CDR3, taken from reference TRBV19 and TRBJ1-5): DGGITQSPKYLFRKEGQNVTLSCEQNLNHDAMYWYRQDPGQGLRLIYYSQIVNDFQKGDIAEGYSVSREKKESFPLTVTSAQKNPTAFYLCASSIRRGNVAQHFGDGTRLSIL.

This chain connects TRBV30 to TRBJ1-6; no clear D. V was shortened by 4 bases and J by 7 bases, with 20 bases between the two germline ends. The germline V gene encodes CDR1 GTSNPN and CDR2 SVGIG (reference sequence). The CDR3 contains 16 residues. CDR3 sequence (DNA): TGTGCCTGGACCGTGCCTTGGAGAGGGAGGAATTCACCCCTCCACTTT. Translation: CAWTVPWRGRNSPLHF.

This clonotype has a count of ten or more. The rearrangement uses TRBV6-1 and TRBJ1-4; unclear D gene. The ends were cut back, 5 bases at V and 5 bases at J, with 9 bases in the middle. CDR1 is MNHNS, CDR2 SASEGT, per germline. The CDR3 runs to 13 residues. The CDR3 loop is CASSRLQNEKLFF. DNA of the CDR3: TGTGCCAGCAGTCGACTACAGAATGAAAAACTGTTTTTT.

V is TRBV20-1 and J is TRBJ2-1; 14 nucleotides match TRBD2. Per the germline V gene, CDR1 is DFQATT and CDR2 is SNEGSKA (reference sequence). Unmatched junction bases numbered 9, after V lost 2 bases and J lost 6 bases. This CDR3 has 17 amino acids. CDR3 amino acids: CSARPQGLAGGINEQFF. DNA of the CDR3: TGCAGTGCTAGACCACAAGGACTAGCGGGGGGTATCAATGAGCAGTTCTTC.

This clonotype was observed a handful of times. The chain combines TRBV20-1 with TRBJ1-1; D is ambiguous. Germline V gene lookup returns CDR1 DFQATT and CDR2 SNEGSKA (reference sequence). Trimming took 1 base from V and 4 from J, leaving 19 bases between them. This CDR3 is 16 amino acids long. CDR3 in amino acids: CSARGGVRPGSTEAFF. For the CDR3, the DNA is TGCAGTGCTAGAGGCGGGGTCCGGCCGGGTAGCACTGAAGCTTTCTTT.

The chain joins TRBV5-6 to TRBJ2-1; 9 bases are a match to TRBD1. Germline V CDR1 and CDR2: SGHDT, YYEEEE. The junction had 5 bases not matched to a gene; V was cut back by 4 bases and J by 6 bases. The CDR3 length is 14 residues. CDR3 nucleotide sequence: TGTGCCAGCAGCAGGGGACAGGGAGCCAATGAGCAGTTCTTC. Encoded protein: CASSRGQGANEQFF.

This clonotype was counted only a few times. The chain links TRBV24-1 to TRBJ2-5, with 9 bases fitting TRBD1. V lost 5 bases, J lost 4 bases, and 7 bases stayed unmatched. This CDR3 has 15 residues. Germline loops: CDR1 KGHDR, CDR2 SFDVKD. CDR3: CATSGWTGERETQYF. CDR3 nucleotide sequence: TGTGCCACCAGTGGCTGGACAGGGGAAAGAGAGACCCAGTACTTC.

The CDR3 loop is CASSLDRDRELFF. DNA of the CDR3: TGTGCCAGCAGCTTAGACCGGGACAGGGAGCTGTTTTTT. This sequence joins TRBV11-2 and TRBJ2-2; perhaps TRBD1 as D (6 bases). This CDR3 has 13 amino acids. V was cut by 0 bases and J by 9 bases, with 8 bases left in between. Germline CDR1 reads SGHAT; CDR2 reads FQNNGV.

This clonotype showed up many times. The V call is TRBV7-2, the J call TRBJ2-5; a possible D gene is TRBD2 (6 bases). Trimming took off 5 bases at V and 5 bases at J, with 9 bases between the two ends. The V gene's germline CDR1 is SGHTA and CDR2 FQGNSA. This CDR3 is built from 12 residues. The CDR3 loop is CASSTGSETQYF. For the CDR3, the DNA is TGTGCCAGCAGCACCGGGAGCGAGACCCAGTACTTC. Full variable domain (remainder filled in from reference TRBV7-2 and TRBJ2-5): GAGVSQSPSNKVTEKGKDVELRCDPISGHTALYWYRQSLGQGLEFLIYFQGNSAPDKSGLPSDRFSAERTGGSVSTLTIQRTQQEDSAVYLCASSTGSETQYFGPGTRLLVL.

This clonotype was picked up many times. The chain joins TRBV6-1 to TRBJ1-1; a weak D match, TRBD1 (5 bases). V dropped 3 bases and J dropped 0 bases, with 11 bases sitting between them. The CDR3 spans 15 residues. Germline V CDR1 and CDR2: MNHNS, SASEGT. The CDR3 protein is CASSEKTAMNTEAFF. In DNA, the CDR3 is TGTGCCAGCAGTGAGAAGACAGCTATGAACACTGAAGCTTTCTTT.

This clonotype was seen more than once but under ten times. This sequence joins TRBV18 and TRBJ2-3; D is uncertain. This CDR3 spans 13 amino acids. V lost 3 bases and J lost 1, with 5 bases in between. Looked up from germline, CDR1 is KGHSH and CDR2 is LQKENI. CDR3 region: CASSPSRTDTQYF. DNA for the CDR3: TGTGCCAGCTCACCGTCCCGCACAGATACGCAGTATTTT.